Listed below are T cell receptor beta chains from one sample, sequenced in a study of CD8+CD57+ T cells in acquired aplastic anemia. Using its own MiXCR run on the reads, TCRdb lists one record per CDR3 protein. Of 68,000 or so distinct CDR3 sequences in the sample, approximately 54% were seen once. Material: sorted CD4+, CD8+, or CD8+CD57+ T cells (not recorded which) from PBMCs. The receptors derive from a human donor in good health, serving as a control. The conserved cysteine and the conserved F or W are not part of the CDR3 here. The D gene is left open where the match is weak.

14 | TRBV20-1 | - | SARSSGSLRMSEQY
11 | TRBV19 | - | ASSKAQNYGYT
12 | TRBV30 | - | AWREQGDPYGYT
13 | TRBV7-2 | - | ASSLGGQGSTEAF
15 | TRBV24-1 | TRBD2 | ATSPSGGLAGYNEQF
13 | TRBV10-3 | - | AISGPPQGRYEQF
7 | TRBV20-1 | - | SADTEAF
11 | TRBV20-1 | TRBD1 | SASLQGAYGYT
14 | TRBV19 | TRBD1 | ASSIGRGPSNQPQH
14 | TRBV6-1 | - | ASSAYRLIKANVLT
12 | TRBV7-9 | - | ASSASMITGELF
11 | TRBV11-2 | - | ASRETGSYEQY
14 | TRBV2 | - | ASSEGEVSDNEKLF
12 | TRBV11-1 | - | ASSLDQGNTEAF
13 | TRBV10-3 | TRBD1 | AISELGQGNEKLF
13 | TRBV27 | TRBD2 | ASSFGLAGYNEQF
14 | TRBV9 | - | ASSVGAQGGQETQY
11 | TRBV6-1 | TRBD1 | ASSERDSDWNT